Listed here are 29 T cell receptor beta chains from one sample, sequenced in a study of Ad26.COV2.S vaccination and SARS-CoV-2 variants. Regarding treatment: roughly 20 received Ad26.COV2.S at low or high dose, single or two shots; 5 received placebo; per-sample allocation not given. Specimens were obtained on day 63 following the first vaccine or placebo injection. TCRdb's table, derived via immunoSEQ multiplex PCR, lists solely in-frame clones and lacks some. The profile shows a few hundred thousand clones, about 80% of them singletons. This sample comprised peripheral blood, obtained in a trial of Ad26.COV2.S vaccine versus placebo. These receptors all stem from a person between 18 and 65 years old who received the Ad26.COV2.S COVID-19 vaccine or a placebo.

The rearrangement uses TRBV18 and TRBJ2-5; D is ambiguous. V lost 2 bases to trimming and J lost 5 bases, with 15 bases between them. CDR1 and CDR2 from the germline V gene are KGHSH and LQKENI. The CDR3 has 15 amino acids. In DNA form, the CDR3 reads TGTGCCAGCTCACCAATGGCTAGTTTTCAGGAGACCCAGTACTTC. It is translated as CASSPMASFQETQYF.

This clone has more than one count but fewer than ten. The chain links TRBV3-1 (or the pseudogene TRBV3-2) to TRBJ1-5; D remains ambiguous. In germline, CDR1 is LGHDT, CDR2 YNNKEL (reference sequence). V was clipped by 1 base and J by 6 bases, with 10 bases between them. The CDR3 loop spans 14 amino acids. For the CDR3, the DNA is TGTGCCAGCAGCCAAGGAAGAGGGAGTCAGCCCCAGCATTTT. Amino acids: CASSQGRGSQPQHF.

This clone was seen just once. The chain is built from TRBV9 and TRBJ1-1; D perhaps matches TRBD1 (5 bases). The CDR3 is 15 residues long. Germline V lookup: CDR1 SGDLS, CDR2 YYNGEE. The germline V and J ends were trimmed by 2 bases and 1 base, with 12 bases remaining between them. The CDR3 loop is CASSVSWGGNTEAFF. CDR3 coding DNA: TGTGCCAGCAGCGTTTCATGGGGCGGGAACACTGAAGCTTTCTTT.

The rearrangement uses TRBV2 and TRBJ2-1, with D perhaps matching TRBD1 (6 bases). Trimming removed 7 bases at V and 0 bases at J, with 22 bases between. This CDR3 spans 18 amino acids. Germline CDR1 SNHLY, CDR2 FYNNEI. CDR3 protein: CASMPDRTLINSYNEQFF. CDR3 coding DNA: TGTGCCAGCATGCCGGACAGAACCCTCATTAACTCCTACAATGAGCAGTTCTTC.

The chain links TRBV18 to TRBJ2-7, with D perhaps TRBD2 (6 bases). V was trimmed by 3 bases and J by 5 bases, leaving 17 bases between them. The CDR3 has 15 residues. The germline V gene has CDR1 KGHSH and CDR2 LQKENI. The CDR3 region is CASSPWGVGFDEQYF. The CDR3 DNA reads TGTGCCAGCTCACCCTGGGGGGTCGGTTTTGACGAGCAGTACTTC.

V gene TRBV19 combines with J gene TRBJ2-2; D might be TRBD1 (6 bases). The CDR3 has 15 residues. Trimming took 7 bases from V and 1 from J, leaving 13 bases between them. CDR1 and CDR2 from the germline V gene are LNHDA and SQIVND (reference sequence). CDR3: CASNGRTENTGELFF. For the CDR3, the DNA is TGTGCCAGTAACGGTAGGACAGAGAACACCGGGGAGCTGTTTTTT.

CDR3 loop: CASSPIGTEDTQYF. DNA of the CDR3: TGTGCCAGCTCACCGATCGGGACTGAAGATACGCAGTATTTT. The V call is TRBV18, the J call TRBJ2-3, with D perhaps TRBD2 (6 bases). CDR3 length equals 14 residues. V lost 3 bases to trimming and J lost 5 bases, with 12 bases between them. CDR1 is KGHSH and CDR2 is LQKENI in the germline V gene.

This sequence joins TRBV3-1 (or the pseudogene TRBV3-2) and TRBJ2-1; 9 nucleotides align to TRBD2. This CDR3 is built from 15 residues. CDR1 and CDR2 (germline): LGHDT, YNNKEL (reference sequence). V was pared by 4 bases and J by 3 bases, with 4 bases of the junction left unmatched. The chain's CDR3 is CASSLAGVGYNEQFF. In nucleotides, the CDR3 is TGTGCCAGCAGCCTAGCGGGAGTCGGCTACAATGAGCAGTTCTTC.

The CDR3 DNA follows: TGTGCCAGCGGGACTAGCGGGACGGCGAAGCAGTACTTC. This codes for CASGTSGTAKQYF. The chain links TRBV2 to TRBJ2-7; 13 bases line up with TRBD2. V was clipped by 8 bases and J by 8 bases; unmatched bases: 6. Germline lookup yields CDR1 SNHLY and CDR2 FYNNEI. This CDR3 region has 13 residues.

This clone appeared once. The V gene is TRBV7-9, the J gene TRBJ2-5; the D gene is possibly TRBD1 (5 bases). The CDR3 has 14 amino acids. Germline V gene data show CDR1 as SEHNR and CDR2 as FQNEAQ (reference sequence). Trimming stripped 6 bases from V and 5 bases from J, with 16 bases between. CDR3 DNA sequence: TGTGCCAGCAGTTTGCAGGGTTTACGGGAGACCCAGTACTTC. This sequence encodes CASSLQGLRETQYF.

This sequence joins TRBV5-1 and TRBJ2-4; D is unclear. The CDR3 consists of 13 residues. Trimming removed 0 bases from V and 9 bases from J, with 10 bases in between. Germline loops: CDR1 SGHRS, CDR2 YFSETQ. CDR3 residues: CASSLDPETIQYF. The CDR3 bases are TGCGCCAGCAGCTTGGATCCCGAAACCATTCAGTACTTC. The whole variable domain, remainder taken from reference TRBV5-1 and TRBJ2-4, is KAGVTQTPRYLIKTRGQQVTLSCSPISGHRSVSWYQQTPGQGLQFLFEYFSETQRNKGNFPGRFSGRQFSNSRSEMNVSTLELGDSALYLCASSLDPETIQYFGAGTRLSVL.

The rearrangement joins TRBV19 to TRBJ2-1; D gene ambiguous. The CDR3 is 13 amino acids. The germline V gene has CDR1 LNHDA and CDR2 SQIVND (reference sequence). Trimming shortened V by 3 bases and J by 8 bases, and 11 bases separated the two germline ends. The CDR3, as DNA: TGTGCCAGTAGTATTGCGGTTTCGGATGAGCAGTTCTTC. This sequence encodes CASSIAVSDEQFF.

The genes are TRBV2 and TRBJ2-3; TRBD2 matches 8 bases. From germline, CDR1 is SNHLY and CDR2 FYNNEI. With V trimmed by 6 bases and J by 3 bases, 8 bases remained unmatched. The CDR3 covers 15 residues. CDR3 region: CASSWGAGATDTQYF. DNA for the CDR3: TGTGCCAGCAGCTGGGGAGCGGGAGCTACAGATACGCAGTATTTT.

V is TRBV7-6 and J is TRBJ1-5; no definite D call. The CDR3 runs to 13 residues. V was clipped by 1 base and J by 5 bases, with 6 bases between them. The germline V gene has CDR1 SGHVS and CDR2 FNYEAQ. CDR3 region: CASSLGLHQPQHF. The CDR3 nucleotides read TGTGCCAGCAGCTTAGGTCTCCATCAGCCCCAGCATTTT.

This clone was counted between two and nine times. This chain connects TRBV18 to TRBJ2-3, with TRBD1 matching over 10 bases. This CDR3 contains 14 residues. CDR1 KGHSH and CDR2 LQKENI come from the germline V gene. Trimming took 6 bases from V and 9 from J; bases not matched to a gene: 9. CDR3 nucleotides: TGTGCCAGCTCTACAGTACCGGGACAGGGGACGCAGTATTTT. Translating it yields CASSTVPGQGTQYF. Together with reference TRBV18 and TRBJ2-3, the CDR3 gives the full variable domain: NAGVMQNPRHLVRRRGQEARLRCSPMKGHSHVYWYRQLPEEGLKFMVYLQKENIIDESGMPKERFSAEFPKEGPSILRIQQVVRGDSAAYFCASSTVPGQGTQYFGPGTRLTVL.

This chain joins TRBV6-5 and TRBJ2-2; 8 nucleotides agree with TRBD1. The V segment lost 4 bases and the J segment 8 bases; nucleotides outside the gene matches: 6. The CDR3 sequence is 14 residues long. Germline values: CDR1 MNHEY, CDR2 SVGAGI. CDR3 bases: TGTGCCAGCAGTTGGACAGGGAGTGCGGGGGAGCTGTTTTTT. It yields the protein CASSWTGSAGELFF.

This sequence joins TRBV6-4 and TRBJ1-4; the D is unclear. Germline CDR1 MRHNA, CDR2 SNTAGT. The CDR3 covers 15 residues. V gave up 0 bases and J gave up 6 bases, with 11 bases separating them. CDR3 residues: CASSDSGWEDEKLFF. The DNA for the CDR3 is TGTGCCAGCAGTGACTCGGGATGGGAGGATGAAAAACTGTTTTTT.

V and J are TRBV19 and TRBJ2-7; TRBD1 matches at 8 bases. Germline lookup yields CDR1 LNHDA and CDR2 SQIVND (reference sequence). The CDR3 runs 17 residues. V was clipped by 6 bases and J by 3 bases; unmatched bases: 16. This CDR3 is CASSWDLIDRGGYEQYF. CDR3 nucleotides: TGTGCCAGTAGCTGGGACCTCATCGACAGGGGAGGCTACGAGCAGTACTTC.

The chain employs TRBV4-2 and TRBJ1-5; 10 positions match TRBD1. The germline V gene encodes CDR1 LGHNA and CDR2 YNFKEQ. The CDR3 is 15 residues long. Germline trimming cut 3 bases from V and 4 bases from J; bases unmatched to any gene: 3. For the CDR3, the DNA is TGTGCCAGCAGCCAGAGGGACAGGGGAAATCAGCCCCAGCATTTT. Residues: CASSQRDRGNQPQHF.

V and J are TRBV7-7 and TRBJ2-7, with 11 bases that match TRBD2. V shed 4 bases and J 6 bases; nucleotides not matched to a gene: 8. CDR3 length equals 15 residues. Germline V gives CDR1 SSHAT, CDR2 FNYEAQ (reference sequence). The CDR3 sequence is CASSSTSGRLSEQYF. Written as DNA, the CDR3 is TGTGCCAGCAGCTCCACTAGCGGGAGATTGTCCGAGCAGTACTTC.

V and J are TRBV5-5 and TRBJ1-5; 7 bases are shared with TRBD1. With V trimmed by 0 bases and J by 5 bases, 2 bases remained unmatched. This CDR3 has 14 amino acids. Germline-derived CDR1 and CDR2 are SGHKS and YYEKEE (reference sequence). The CDR3 sequence: CASSLEGAYQPQHF. The CDR3, as DNA: TGTGCCAGCAGCTTGGAGGGGGCGTATCAGCCCCAGCATTTT.

The chain is built from TRBV24-1 and TRBJ2-5, with 8 nucleotides matching TRBD1. The CDR3 totals 15 residues. V was pared by 5 bases and J by 5 bases, with 9 bases of the junction left unmatched. In germline, CDR1 is KGHDR, CDR2 SFDVKD. The CDR3 loop reads CATSGGTGQRETQYF. In DNA form, the CDR3 reads TGTGCCACCAGTGGTGGGACAGGTCAGCGGGAGACCCAGTACTTC.

V and J are TRBV19 and TRBJ1-2; D unclear. The V and J ends lost 0 bases and 6 bases respectively, with 14 bases between them. CDR1 is LNHDA, CDR2 SQIVND, per germline (reference sequence). CDR3 length: 15 residues. CDR3 DNA sequence: TGTGCCAGTAGTATAGAAGGCAGGCGAAAGGATGGCTACACCTTC. Protein product: CASSIEGRRKDGYTF.

The chain employs TRBV27 and TRBJ1-5, with a possible D match to TRBD1 (5 bases). V was clipped by 0 bases and J by 3 bases, with 12 bases between them. The germline V gene encodes CDR1 MNHEY and CDR2 SMNVEV (reference sequence). The CDR3 consists of 16 residues. CDR3 nucleotides: TGTGCCAGCAGTTTATCAGCAGGACAAGTCAATCAGCCCCAGCATTTT. It encodes CASSLSAGQVNQPQHF.

V usage is TRBV18 and J usage is TRBJ1-5; 7 bases are shared with TRBD1. The CDR3 is made up of 17 amino acids. Germline V lookup: CDR1 KGHSH, CDR2 LQKENI. Trimming at V came to 0 bases and at J to 0 bases, leaving 5 bases not matched to a gene. CDR3 DNA sequence: TGTGCCAGCTCACCACCGGGACAGCATATTAGCAATCAGCCCCAGCATTTT. It is translated as CASSPPGQHISNQPQHF. Together with reference TRBV18 and TRBJ1-5, the CDR3 gives the full variable domain: NAGVMQNPRHLVRRRGQEARLRCSPMKGHSHVYWYRQLPEEGLKFMVYLQKENIIDESGMPKERFSAEFPKEGPSILRIQQVVRGDSAAYFCASSPPGQHISNQPQHFGDGTRLSIL.

V gene TRBV2 combines with J gene TRBJ1-6, with 7 bases aligning to TRBD1. The CDR3 totals 15 residues. The V gene end was trimmed by 4 bases and the J gene end by 10 bases; junction bases not matched to a gene: 10. In germline, CDR1 is SNHLY, CDR2 FYNNEI. This CDR3 reads CASSGIGTAGSPLHF. The DNA of the CDR3 is TGTGCCAGCAGTGGAATTGGGACAGCCGGGTCACCCCTCCACTTT.

This clone appeared a few times. The same CDR3 also results from other DNA sequences found in this sample. The chain recombines TRBV5-1 with TRBJ1-2; D ambiguous. This CDR3 has 14 residues. Trimming took 0 bases from V and 0 from J, leaving 6 bases between them. The germline V gene has CDR1 SGHRS and CDR2 YFSETQ. The CDR3 protein is CASSLETPNYGYTF. The CDR3 nucleotides read TGCGCCAGCAGCTTGGAAACGCCTAACTATGGCTACACCTTC.

This clone has a handful of counts. The chain joins TRBV2 to TRBJ1-4, with TRBD1 matching 10 bases. CDR3 length: 14 amino acids. The V gene end was trimmed by 6 bases and the J gene end by 7 bases; junction bases not matched to a gene: 5. Germline V gives CDR1 SNHLY, CDR2 FYNNEI. The DNA of the CDR3 is TGTGCCAGCAGGGCGACAGGGGGCGTTGAAAAACTGTTTTTT. Its translation is CASRATGGVEKLFF.

J is TRBJ1-1 and V is TRBV12-5, with 8 bases matching TRBD1. Unmatched junction bases numbered 11, after V lost 3 bases and J lost 11 bases. The CDR3 covers 14 residues. CDR1 is LGHNT and CDR2 is FRNRAP in the germline V gene. The CDR3 reads CASGFPRQGRVAFF. The DNA of the CDR3 is TGTGCTAGTGGTTTTCCCAGACAGGGGCGGGTGGCTTTCTTT.